One sample yielded the 3 T cell receptor beta chains listed below, sequenced in a study of cytomegalovirus exposure and HLA in healthy donors. PCR primers comprised 60 Vbeta and 13 Jbeta primers. The table came from immunoSEQ multiplex PCR; TCRdb's copy has only in-frame clones and leaves some out. This sample carries some 200,000 clones, about 78% of them seen once, and the ten largest clones take less than 3.5%. Sample: PBMCs. Every receptor here comes from a woman younger than 45 in good health and CMV-seronegative.

This clone was seen a handful of times. This chain links TRBV7-2 with TRBJ1-1; D perhaps matches TRBD1 (5 bases). Trimming took off 1 base at V and 1 base at J, with 13 bases between the two ends. The CDR3 totals 16 residues. Germline values: CDR1 SGHTA, CDR2 FQGNSA. The CDR3 here is CASSLGLWGGNTEAFF. CDR3 coding DNA: TGTGCCAGCAGCTTAGGGCTATGGGGGGGGAACACTGAAGCTTTCTTT.

The chain couples TRBV6-6 to TRBJ2-7; possibly TRBD1 for D (5 bases). V was clipped by 0 bases and J by 4 bases, with 10 bases between them. The CDR3 extends over 14 amino acids. Germline values: CDR1 MNHNY, CDR2 SVGAGI (reference sequence). The CDR3 region is CASSYSRQKYEQYF. The CDR3 nucleotides read TGTGCCAGCAGTTACTCGCGACAGAAGTACGAGCAGTACTTC.

The chain carries TRBV30 and TRBJ1-2, with D hard to call. The CDR3 runs to 13 residues. In germline, CDR1 is GTSNPN, CDR2 SVGIG (reference sequence). The V end lost 3 bases, the J end lost 5 bases, and 13 bases lay between the germline ends. CDR3 region: CAWSVRVRYGYTF. CDR3 coding DNA: TGTGCCTGGAGCGTAAGAGTGAGGTATGGCTACACCTTC.